This T cell receptor (beta chain) appears in the sequencing data of a study of blood T cell repertoires in COVID-19. Libraries were prepared by immunoSEQ multiplex PCR; TCRdb keeps only in-frame clonotypes and omits some of them. The profile shows some 300,000 clones, roughly nine tenths of them singletons. Sequencing was carried out using PBMCs or T cells enriched from blood (not recorded which). The origin of this receptor is a woman aged 45-59 years who had been exposed to COVID-19.

The CDR3: CASSQGGRISGVNEQFF. CDR3 nucleotide sequence: TGTGCCAGCAGCCAAGGGGGTCGGATTAGCGGGGTCAATGAGCAGTTCTTC. The chain carries TRBV3-1 (or the pseudogene TRBV3-2) and TRBJ2-1; 8 bases agree with TRBD2. The V gene end was trimmed by 1 base and the J gene end by 6 bases; junction bases not matched to a gene: 11. The CDR3 totals 17 residues. The germline CDR1 and CDR2 sequences are LGHDT and YNNKEL (reference sequence).